These 8 T cell receptor beta chains were sequenced from one sample in a study of T-cell reconstitution after alpha-beta-depleted transplantation in children. The TCRbeta library was prepared with unique molecular identifiers. Each CDR3 protein is one row after TCRdb ran MiXCR on the PCR reads. The sample lists a few hundred thousand distinct CDR3 sequences; around 8.9% were seen once. The sample consisted of PBMCs from the stem cell graft donor, taken from the stem cell graft. The receptors stem from a human donor who donated a stem cell graft to a child with SCID.

In this sample, this clonotype turned up many times. This rearrangement joins TRBV20-1 to TRBJ2-3; 10 bases line up with TRBD2. V gave up 6 bases and J gave up 2 bases; unmatched junction bases: 5. This CDR3 region has 14 residues. Germline lookup yields CDR1 DFQATT and CDR2 SNEGSKA (reference sequence). In DNA form, the CDR3 reads TGCAGTGCCAGTAGCGGGGGGTTCACAGATACGCAGTATTTT. Protein sequence: CSASSGGFTDTQYF.

This clonotype was seen at least ten times. The chain couples TRBV24-1 to TRBJ1-1; D gene ambiguous. Trimming stripped 1 base from V and 1 base from J, with 6 bases between. The CDR3 covers 14 residues. The V gene's germline CDR1 is KGHDR and CDR2 SFDVKD. This chain's CDR3 is CATSDFRQNTEAFF. DNA of the CDR3: TGTGCCACCAGTGATTTCCGACAGAACACTGAAGCTTTCTTT.

This clonotype has just a few counts. This chain joins TRBV29-1 and TRBJ2-1, with 9 bases identical to TRBD1. CDR3 length: 15 residues. The ends lost 6 bases at V and 0 bases at J; junction bases unmatched: 6. Germline CDR1 and CDR2: SQVTM and ANQGSEA. CDR3 nucleotide sequence: TGCAGCGTCCGAGGGGGACAGGGCTCCTACAATGAGCAGTTCTTC. Protein: CSVRGGQGSYNEQFF.

In its sample, this clonotype was seen many times. This chain connects TRBV20-1 to TRBJ1-2; D is unclear. Germline V gene lookup returns CDR1 DFQATT and CDR2 SNEGSKA (reference sequence). This CDR3 spans 13 amino acids. Trimming removed 7 bases from V and 7 bases from J, with 19 bases in between. CDR3 coding DNA: TGCAGTGTAATCAGTCCGCGAACGGCTGGCTACACCTTC. Its translation is CSVISPRTAGYTF.

The table lists this clonotype with many counts. V and J are TRBV20-1 and TRBJ2-3; 9 bases line up with TRBD2. Trimming cost V 2 bases and J 2 bases; bases outside gene matches: 5. Germline-derived CDR1 and CDR2 are DFQATT and SNEGSKA (reference sequence). The CDR3 sequence is 15 residues long. CDR3 nucleotide sequence: TGCAGTGCTAGAAACGAGCGGGGGGCCACAGATACGCAGTATTTT. It specifies CSARNERGATDTQYF.

To note about this clonotype: One base away lies a much larger clone, so this may be a sequencing read error. V usage is TRBV20-1 and J usage is TRBJ2-7, with 9 positions matching TRBD1. This CDR3 comprises 14 residues. Unmatched junction bases numbered 10, after V lost 5 bases and J lost 5 bases. Germline V gives CDR1 DFQATT, CDR2 SNEGSKA (reference sequence). This CDR3 is CSAPVQGANDEQYF. DNA of the CDR3: TGCAGTGCTCCTGTACAGGGGGCGAACGACGAGCAGTACTTC.

This clonotype was observed many times. The V call is TRBV20-1, the J call TRBJ2-4, with D tentatively TRBD2 (6 bases). CDR3 length equals 15 residues. V dropped 4 bases and J dropped 0 bases, with 13 bases sitting between them. CDR1 is DFQATT, CDR2 SNEGSKA, per germline (reference sequence). The CDR3 DNA reads as TGCAGTGCTAATGTAGGAGGGGCAGCCAAAAACATTCAGTACTTC. This encodes CSANVGGAAKNIQYF.

This clonotype was counted ten times or more. The V and J genes are TRBV7-8 and TRBJ2-7, with a possible D match to TRBD2 (6 bases). Trimming shortened V by 1 base and J by 6 bases, and 16 bases separated the two germline ends. CDR3 length equals 15 residues. From germline, CDR1 is SGHVS and CDR2 FQNEAQ. The CDR3: CASSLGGGLGAEQYF. The CDR3 DNA is TGTGCCAGCAGCTTAGGCGGAGGGCTGGGAGCCGAGCAGTACTTC.